This passage covers 8 T cell receptor beta chains from one sample sequenced in a study of T cell changes during pregnancy in multiple sclerosis. Clones were sequenced by immunoSEQ multiplex PCR, and TCRdb holds only the in-frame ones, with some missing. The repertoire holds about 80,000 clones, with about 91% as singletons. This specimen consisted of peripheral blood, obtained before pregnancy. All receptors come from a female donor with multiple sclerosis, enrolled in a pregnancy study.

This rearrangement joins TRBV7-5 to TRBJ1-2; TRBD1, as called in the table, went unchecked against the DNA. TRBV7-5 has pseudogene status. This CDR3 has 14 amino acids. For the CDR3, the DNA is TGTGCCAGAAGCTTACCCCCCCAGGTTCGGGGCTACACCTTC. It is translated as CARSLPPQVRGYTF.

This clone was found a few times. This chain connects TRBV19 to TRBJ1-1; 9 bases align to TRBD1. Germline loops: CDR1 LNHDA, CDR2 SQIVND (reference sequence). There are 14 residues in the CDR3. J lost 5 bases, V lost 6 bases, and 7 bases had no gene match. The CDR3 bases are TGTGCCAGTAGCGAGGAAGGGACAGGGACTGAAGCTTTCTTT. This codes for CASSEEGTGTEAFF.

Turning to this clone: Other DNA sequences in this specimen translate into the identical CDR3. The chain is built from TRBV5-1 and TRBJ1-1; maybe TRBD1 (5 bases). The germline CDR1 and CDR2 sequences are SGHRS and YFSETQ. Trimming took 1 base from V and 0 from J, leaving 7 bases between them. This CDR3 region has 14 residues. CDR3 amino acids: CASSLRQLNTEAFF. Here the CDR3 DNA reads TGCGCCAGCAGCTTGAGACAGCTGAACACTGAAGCTTTCTTT.

The chain joins TRBV19 to TRBJ1-1; D is unclear. V was trimmed by 1 base and J by 1 base, leaving 4 bases between them. CDR3 length: 13 amino acids. Germline values: CDR1 LNHDA, CDR2 SQIVND (reference sequence). CDR3 loop: CASSIGQNTEAFF. The CDR3 DNA is TGTGCCAGTAGTATAGGACAGAACACTGAAGCTTTCTTT.

The chain combines TRBV7-8 with TRBJ1-2, with unresolved D. V was clipped by 5 bases and J by 3 bases, with 10 bases between them. CDR1 is SGHVS and CDR2 is FQNEAQ in the germline V gene. This CDR3 has 13 amino acids. The CDR3 protein is CASSPNNDYGYTF. CDR3 nucleotide sequence: TGTGCCAGCAGCCCGAACAATGACTATGGCTACACCTTC.

There are a few counts of this clone. The chain is built from TRBV5-6 and TRBJ1-5; TRBD1 aligns across 7 bases. The germline V gene has CDR1 SGHDT and CDR2 YYEEEE. The trim removed 4 bases at V and 11 bases at J, leaving 12 bases unmatched. The CDR3 loop spans 14 amino acids. The CDR3 sequence is CASSPWTGERAQHF. CDR3 nucleotides: TGTGCCAGCAGCCCGTGGACAGGAGAGAGGGCCCAGCATTTT.

CDR3 DNA: TGTGCCAGCAGCCCGCAAACTAGAGACACCGGGGAGCTGTTTTTT. The encoded protein is CASSPQTRDTGELFF. V and J are TRBV5-6 and TRBJ2-2, with D tentatively TRBD2 (5 bases). The germline V gene has CDR1 SGHDT and CDR2 YYEEEE. The CDR3 is 15 residues long. V was shortened by 4 bases and J by 3 bases, with 13 bases between the two germline ends.

J is TRBJ2-1 and V is TRBV7-3, with a weak D call TRBD2 (6 bases). The V and J ends lost 3 bases and 6 bases respectively, with 15 bases between them. This CDR3 contains 15 residues. The germline V gene encodes CDR1 SGHTA and CDR2 FQGTGA. The CDR3 nucleotides are TGTGCCAGCAGCTTGGGGGGACCCGGGGGCAATGAGCAGTTCTTC. Its protein product is CASSLGGPGGNEQFF.